The 22 T cell receptor beta chains below come from one sample, sequenced in a study of cytomegalovirus exposure and HLA in healthy donors. It was with 60 Vbeta and 13 Jbeta primers that the PCR ran. Data came from immunoSEQ multiplex PCR; TCRdb stores just in-frame clones and leaves some out. The profile shows 150,000 to 200,000 clones, roughly four fifths of them singletons. Sequencing was carried out using PBMCs. Source of these receptors: a woman in her thirties or forties in good health and CMV-seronegative.

The CDR3 reads CASSARDLYEQYF. The CDR3 region has the DNA TGTGCCAGCAGTGCCCGGGATCTCTACGAGCAGTACTTC. The chain couples TRBV6-1 to TRBJ2-7, with a weak D call TRBD2 (5 bases). This CDR3 has 13 residues. Germline assignment: CDR1 MNHNS and CDR2 SASEGT. Trimming took off 4 bases at V and 3 bases at J, with 10 bases between the two ends.

CDR3 protein: CASSEPGGQDTEAFF. For the CDR3, the DNA is TGTGCCAGCAGCGAACCCGGGGGGCAGGACACTGAAGCTTTCTTT. The chain is built from TRBV28 and TRBJ1-1, with TRBD1 as a possible D gene (6 bases). This CDR3 has 15 amino acids. The germline CDR1 and CDR2 sequences are MDHEN and SYDVKM. V dropped 6 bases and J dropped 3 bases, with 17 bases sitting between them.

The V call is TRBV10-3, the J call TRBJ1-2; 8 nucleotides match TRBD1. The CDR3 extends over 13 amino acids. The germline V gene encodes CDR1 ENHRY and CDR2 SYGVKD. The ends lost 5 bases at V and 7 bases at J; junction bases unmatched: 6. CDR3 bases: TGTGCCATCAGTCCCACAGGGGGATCTGGCTACACCTTC. Residues: CAISPTGGSGYTF.

This rearrangement joins TRBV29-1 to TRBJ1-2; no definite D call. CDR1 SQVTM and CDR2 ANQGSEA come from the germline V gene. Trimming pared 8 bases from V and 1 base from J, leaving 14 bases between. CDR3 length equals 13 residues. CDR3 DNA sequence: TGCAGCTCCGGGTTGCAATTTAACTATGGCTACACCTTC. Its protein is CSSGLQFNYGYTF.

V is TRBV5-4 and J is TRBJ1-1, with D possibly being TRBD1 (6 bases). Trimming left V 1 base short and J 5 bases short, with 12 bases between. Germline CDR1 is SGHNT and CDR2 is YYREEE (reference sequence). This CDR3 spans 14 amino acids. CDR3 sequence: CASSLTGIGTEAFF. For the CDR3, the DNA is TGTGCCAGCAGCTTGACAGGGATTGGGACTGAAGCTTTCTTT.

This clone has a single count. The V gene is TRBV9, the J gene TRBJ2-2, with TRBD2 matching 7 bases. With V trimmed by 2 bases and J by 6 bases, 10 bases remained unmatched. The germline CDR1 and CDR2 sequences are SGDLS and YYNGEE. This CDR3 has 16 residues. The CDR3 DNA reads TGTGCCAGCAGCGTGCGGAGTGGGGGGGTCGCCGGGGAGCTGTTTTTT. Its translation: CASSVRSGGVAGELFF.

The V call is TRBV6-5, the J call TRBJ1-6; TRBD1 matches 8 bases. V lost 6 bases, J lost 8 bases, and 6 bases stayed unmatched. The CDR3 runs 14 residues. Per the germline V gene, CDR1 is MNHEY and CDR2 is SVGAGI. CDR3 in amino acids: CASSKAGGYSPLHF. DNA of the CDR3: TGTGCCAGCAGCAAGGCAGGGGGCTATTCACCCCTCCACTTT.

The chain links TRBV5-1 to TRBJ1-1, with D possibly being TRBD1 (6 bases). Trimming left V 4 bases short and J 4 bases short, with 11 bases between. The germline gives CDR1 SGHRS, CDR2 YFSETQ. This CDR3 is 13 amino acids long. DNA of the CDR3: TGCGCCAGCAGCACCGGACAGTCCACTGAAGCTTTCTTT. It encodes CASSTGQSTEAFF.

The chain recombines TRBV6-1 with TRBJ2-1; 7 positions agree with TRBD2. This CDR3 is 14 amino acids long. The V gene's germline CDR1 is MNHNS and CDR2 SASEGT. With V trimmed by 8 bases and J by 4 bases, 8 bases remained unmatched. CDR3 residues: CASLRDYGYNEQFF. CDR3 coding DNA: TGTGCCAGCCTCCGGGACTACGGTTACAATGAGCAGTTCTTC.

The genes are TRBV15 and TRBJ2-7; weak D call: TRBD1 (6 bases). Germline V gene data show CDR1 as LNHNV and CDR2 as YYDKDF (reference sequence). Trimming took off 0 bases at V and 3 bases at J, with 6 bases between the two ends. This CDR3 spans 13 amino acids. CDR3 sequence reads: CATSRDRGYEQYF. The CDR3 coding sequence is TGTGCCACCAGCAGAGACAGGGGCTACGAGCAGTACTTC.

The CDR3 is CASSPDREGNEQFF. The CDR3 bases are TGCGCCAGCAGCCCCGACAGGGAAGGCAATGAGCAGTTCTTC. The chain combines TRBV5-1 with TRBJ2-1; TRBD1 aligns across 7 bases. V lost 4 bases and J lost 6; bases outside the gene matches: 7. This CDR3 contains 14 residues. Germline V gives CDR1 SGHRS, CDR2 YFSETQ.

This clone has only one observation. J is TRBJ1-2 and V is TRBV4-1; 7 bases agree with TRBD1. Germline trimming cut 4 bases from V and 2 bases from J; bases unmatched to any gene: 4. CDR1 is MGHRA and CDR2 is YSYEKL in the germline V gene. The CDR3 extends over 14 amino acids. CDR3 nucleotides: TGCGCCAGCAGCCCGGGACAGATAAACTATGGCTACACCTTC. This sequence encodes CASSPGQINYGYTF.

J is TRBJ2-1 and V is TRBV19; maybe TRBD2 (5 bases). From germline, CDR1 is LNHDA and CDR2 SQIVND (reference sequence). V was shortened by 7 bases and J by 4 bases, with 14 bases between the two germline ends. The length of the CDR3 is 14 residues. The CDR3: CASTGRSPYNEQFF. The DNA of the CDR3 is TGTGCCAGTACGGGGAGATCGCCTTACAATGAGCAGTTCTTC.

The V and J genes are TRBV4-1 and TRBJ2-7, with 7 bases lining up with TRBD1. The germline V gene encodes CDR1 MGHRA and CDR2 YSYEKL. The CDR3 extends over 14 amino acids. The V gene end was trimmed by 6 bases and the J gene end by 6 bases; junction bases not matched to a gene: 11. CDR3 nucleotide sequence: TGCGCCAGCAGTCGAACAGGGGACCTCGGCGAGCAGTACTTC. Translating gives CASSRTGDLGEQYF.

The chain employs TRBV19 and TRBJ1-6; no reliable D call. CDR3 size: 15 residues. The ends were cut back, 3 bases at V and 10 bases at J, with 16 bases in the middle. Germline V gene data show CDR1 as LNHDA and CDR2 as SQIVND (reference sequence). The DNA of the CDR3 is TGTGCCAGTAGTATTCGTCAGGCGTATGGGTCACCCCTCCACTTT. Translation gives CASSIRQAYGSPLHF.

The rearrangement links TRBV5-1 to TRBJ1-1; 10 positions agree with TRBD1. This CDR3 comprises 19 residues. Germline values: CDR1 SGHRS, CDR2 YFSETQ. V dropped 0 bases and J dropped 1; count of bases not matched to a gene: 12. As DNA, the CDR3 is TGCGCCAGCAGCTTGGCGCTTCGGGGACAGGGGAGTAGGAACACTGAAGCTTTCTTT. It translates to CASSLALRGQGSRNTEAFF.

V gene TRBV9 combines with J gene TRBJ1-3; D may be TRBD1 (5 bases). Germline V CDR1 and CDR2: SGDLS, YYNGEE. Trimming cost V 2 bases and J 9 bases, with 12 bases left between them. The CDR3 loop spans 13 amino acids. The CDR3 bases are TGTGCCAGCAGCGTTGGGGCCCTGGGCACCATATATTTT. Translated: CASSVGALGTIYF. The variable domain in full, completed from reference TRBV9 and TRBJ1-3, reads DSGVTQTPKHLITATGQRVTLRCSPRSGDLSVYWYQQSLDQGLQFLIQYYNGEERAKGNILERFSAQQFPDLHSELNLSSLELGDSALYFCASSVGALGTIYFGEGSWLTVV.

The CDR3 reads CASRTSRTGELFF. The CDR3 nucleotides are TGTGCCAGCAGGACTAGCCGGACCGGGGAGCTGTTTTTT. The chain is built from TRBV2 and TRBJ2-2; 7 bases map to TRBD2. CDR1 SNHLY and CDR2 FYNNEI come from the germline V gene. The CDR3 length is 13 residues. J lost 5 bases, V lost 6 bases, and 3 bases had no gene match. The whole variable domain, filled in from reference TRBV2 and TRBJ2-2, reads EPEVTQTPSHQVTQMGQEVILRCVPISNHLYFYWYRQILGQKVEFLVSFYNNEISEKSEIFDDQFSVERPDGSNFTLKIRSTKLEDSAMYFCASRTSRTGELFFGEGSRLTVL.

V usage is TRBV7-2 and J usage is TRBJ2-1, with 7 bases that match TRBD2. After removal of 3 bases from V and 3 bases from J, the junction contained 8 bases not matched to a gene. Germline CDR1 reads SGHTA; CDR2 reads FQGNSA. The CDR3 has 16 residues. CDR3 DNA: TGTGCCAGCAGCTTGGTCCAAGCGGGGATCTACAATGAGCAGTTCTTC. This sequence encodes CASSLVQAGIYNEQFF.

The chain couples TRBV18 to TRBJ1-2, with 12 bases aligning to TRBD1. J was trimmed by 7 bases and V by 7 bases; bases with no gene match: 7. CDR1 and CDR2 from the germline V gene are KGHSH and LQKENI. The length of the CDR3 is 14 residues. CDR3 loop: CASFPGQGASGYTF. CDR3 nucleotide sequence: TGTGCCAGCTTCCCGGGACAGGGGGCAAGTGGCTACACCTTC.

The chain couples TRBV7-2 to TRBJ2-3; maybe TRBD2 (6 bases). Germline lookup yields CDR1 SGHTA and CDR2 FQGNSA. CDR3 length: 15 amino acids. Deletions cut 3 bases from V and 2 bases from J, with 12 bases between. This chain's CDR3 is CASSLISGSTDTQYF. The CDR3 DNA is TGTGCCAGCAGCTTGATTAGCGGATCCACAGATACGCAGTATTTT. The entire variable domain, with the rest obtained from reference TRBV7-2 and TRBJ2-3, is as follows: GAGVSQSPSNKVTEKGKDVELRCDPISGHTALYWYRQSLGQGLEFLIYFQGNSAPDKSGLPSDRFSAERTGGSVSTLTIQRTQQEDSAVYLCASSLISGSTDTQYFGPGTRLTVL.

V is TRBV7-2 and J is TRBJ2-3; 7 bases agree with TRBD2. The length of the CDR3 is 16 residues. The ends lost 5 bases at V and 2 bases at J; junction bases unmatched: 10. The germline V gene has CDR1 SGHTA and CDR2 FQGNSA. The CDR3 reads CASSPFQRGFTDTQYF. Here the CDR3 DNA reads TGTGCCAGCAGCCCATTCCAGCGGGGCTTCACAGATACGCAGTATTTT.